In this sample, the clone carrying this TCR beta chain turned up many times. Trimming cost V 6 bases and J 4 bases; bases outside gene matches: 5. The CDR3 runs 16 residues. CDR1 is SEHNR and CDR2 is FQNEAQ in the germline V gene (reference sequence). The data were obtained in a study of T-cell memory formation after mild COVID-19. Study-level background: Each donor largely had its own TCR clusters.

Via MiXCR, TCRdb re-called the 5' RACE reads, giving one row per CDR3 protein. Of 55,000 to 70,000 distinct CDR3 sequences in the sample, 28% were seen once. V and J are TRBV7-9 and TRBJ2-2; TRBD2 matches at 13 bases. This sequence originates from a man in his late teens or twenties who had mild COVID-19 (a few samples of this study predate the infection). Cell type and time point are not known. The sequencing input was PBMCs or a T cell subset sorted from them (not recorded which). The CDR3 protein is CASRATSGGPTGELFF. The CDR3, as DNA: TGTGCCAGCAGGGCGACTAGCGGGGGGCCCACCGGGGAGCTGTTTTTT.